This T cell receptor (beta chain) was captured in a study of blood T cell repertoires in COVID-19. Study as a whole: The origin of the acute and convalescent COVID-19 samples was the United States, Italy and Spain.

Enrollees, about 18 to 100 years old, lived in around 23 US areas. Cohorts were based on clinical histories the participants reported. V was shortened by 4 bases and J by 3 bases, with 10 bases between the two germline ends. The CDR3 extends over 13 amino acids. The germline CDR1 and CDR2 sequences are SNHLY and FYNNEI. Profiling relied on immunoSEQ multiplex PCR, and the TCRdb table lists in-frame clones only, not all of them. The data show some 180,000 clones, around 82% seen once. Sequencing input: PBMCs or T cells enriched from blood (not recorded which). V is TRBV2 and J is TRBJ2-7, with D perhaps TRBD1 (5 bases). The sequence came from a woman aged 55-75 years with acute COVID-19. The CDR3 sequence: CASSGSQGYEQYF. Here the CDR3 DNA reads TGTGCCAGCAGTGGGAGCCAGGGCTACGAGCAGTACTTC. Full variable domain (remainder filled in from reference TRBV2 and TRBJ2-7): EPEVTQTPSHQVTQMGQEVILRCVPISNHLYFYWYRQILGQKVEFLVSFYNNEISEKSEIFDDQFSVERPDGSNFTLKIRSTKLEDSAMYFCASSGSQGYEQYFGPGTRLTVT.